This T cell receptor beta chain was observed in a study of human T cells and chemical hapten exposure. In the study overall: Each week of the roughly 24-week study, patients had diphenylcyclopropenone applied to the scalp.

Stated time point: patch test 1, 2 weeks after DPC sensitization. As to treatment: therapeutic diphenylcyclopropenone sensitization with weekly scalp DPC. Germline CDR1 is SQVTM and CDR2 is ANQGSEA. The CDR3 is 14 residues long. Trimming cost V 4 bases and J 2 bases, with 15 bases left between them. Unique molecular identifiers were attached to individual cDNA molecules during library preparation. TCRdb ran MiXCR on the RACE reads and lists one entry per CDR3 protein. The sample lists around 300,000 distinct CDR3 sequences, approximately 6.3% occurring once. This clonotype was recorded at least ten times. Antigen unknown. Study observations and caveats: Expanded TCRs made up significantly more big CDR3 similarity clusters than controls did. Donors' alopecia may make their immune response differ from healthy people's.

The sample in question was whole blood, obtained in connection with sensitization to the hapten diphenylcyclopropenone (DPC). This receptor was obtained from a woman aged 18-29 years with alopecia areata. Some clones in this sample may be carry-over from other donors' samples. This chain joins TRBV29-1 and TRBJ2-7, with D tentatively TRBD1 or TRBD2 (5 bases each). The CDR3 loop reads CSVGTGTATYEQYF. CDR3 in DNA: TGCAGCGTTGGCACCGGGACGGCTACCTACGAGCAGTACTTC.